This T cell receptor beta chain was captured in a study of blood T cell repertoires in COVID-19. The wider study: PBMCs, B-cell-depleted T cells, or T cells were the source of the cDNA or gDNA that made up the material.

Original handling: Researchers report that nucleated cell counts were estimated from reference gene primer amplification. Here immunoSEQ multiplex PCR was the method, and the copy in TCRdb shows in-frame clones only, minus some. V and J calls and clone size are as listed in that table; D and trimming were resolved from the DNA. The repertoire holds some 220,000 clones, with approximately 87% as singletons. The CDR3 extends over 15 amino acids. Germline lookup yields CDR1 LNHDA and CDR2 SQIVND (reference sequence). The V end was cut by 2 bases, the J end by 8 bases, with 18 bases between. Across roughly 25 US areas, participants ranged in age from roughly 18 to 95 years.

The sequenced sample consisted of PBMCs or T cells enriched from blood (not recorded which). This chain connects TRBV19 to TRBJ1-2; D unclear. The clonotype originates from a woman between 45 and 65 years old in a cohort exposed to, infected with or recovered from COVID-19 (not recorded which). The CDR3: CASSIRRSESSGYTF. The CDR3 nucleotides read TGTGCCAGTAGTATAAGGAGAAGTGAGTCTTCCGGCTACACCTTC. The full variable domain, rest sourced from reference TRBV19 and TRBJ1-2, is DGGITQSPKYLFRKEGQNVTLSCEQNLNHDAMYWYRQDPGQGLRLIYYSQIVNDFQKGDIAEGYSVSREKKESFPLTVTSAQKNPTAFYLCASSIRRSESSGYTFGSGTRLTVV.